This T cell receptor beta chain appears in the sequencing data of a study of regulatory T cells in long-lasting Graves disease. Study results and caveats: Persistent Graves' patients had lower TCR diversity than newly diagnosed ones.

To make TCR beta libraries, researchers used iRepertoire HTBI primers and Arm-PCR of CDR3 regions. In TCRdb, the multiplex PCR reads were re-called with MiXCR into one record per CDR3 protein. The sample includes about 530,000 distinct CDR3 sequences, around 16% of them seen just once. Time point defined: newly diagnosed GD, antithyroid drugs for less than 3 months. From RNA extracted from PBMCs, the TCR library was made. An endocrinology department in Xi'an, China, supplied the patients. Trimming shortened V by 1 base and J by 0 bases, and 11 bases separated the two germline ends. The germline V gene has CDR1 MGHRA and CDR2 YSYEKL. The CDR3 sequence is 16 residues long. Comments on this clonotype: Its antigen is undetermined.

These data were also reused for a study on T cells in Graves' hyperthyroidism and ophthalmopathy. That report adds: Ophthalmopathy was separated from stable hyperthyroidism by a 13 V-J model.

This material consisted of peripheral blood mononuclear cells (PBMCs), taken at new diagnosis, from a patient treated with antithyroid drugs. The receptor was derived from a woman aged 40-60 years with Graves disease. The chain has TRBV4-1 and TRBJ2-3; no definite D call. CDR3 bases: TGCGCCAGCAGCCAAGTTACGGGCCCGAGCACAGATACGCAGTATTTT. Translated, it gives CASSQVTGPSTDTQYF.